This record concerns one TCR beta chain sequence. This sample stems from a study of blood T cell repertoires in COVID-19. Germline loops: CDR1 SNHLY, CDR2 FYNNEI. The CDR3 is made up of 15 amino acids. V trimming: 7 bases; J trimming: 0 bases; junction bases outside the gene matches: 3. Using immunoSEQ multiplex PCR, the repertoire was profiled, and TCRdb retains in-frame clones only, with some absent. The sample lists about 76,000 clones; 88% were seen once. The sequence came from a man in his fifties with active COVID-19. The chain links TRBV2 to TRBJ1-6; 7 nucleotides agree with TRBD1. The sample consisted of peripheral blood. CDR3 protein: CASKGQSSYNSPLHF. For the CDR3, the DNA is TGTGCCAGCAAGGGACAGAGCTCCTATAATTCACCCCTCCACTTT. Drawing the rest from reference TRBV2 and TRBJ1-6, the complete variable domain is EPEVTQTPSHQVTQMGQEVILRCVPISNHLYFYWYRQILGQKVEFLVSFYNNEISEKSEIFDDQFSVERPDGSNFTLKIRSTKLEDSAMYFCASKGQSSYNSPLHFGNGTRLTVT.